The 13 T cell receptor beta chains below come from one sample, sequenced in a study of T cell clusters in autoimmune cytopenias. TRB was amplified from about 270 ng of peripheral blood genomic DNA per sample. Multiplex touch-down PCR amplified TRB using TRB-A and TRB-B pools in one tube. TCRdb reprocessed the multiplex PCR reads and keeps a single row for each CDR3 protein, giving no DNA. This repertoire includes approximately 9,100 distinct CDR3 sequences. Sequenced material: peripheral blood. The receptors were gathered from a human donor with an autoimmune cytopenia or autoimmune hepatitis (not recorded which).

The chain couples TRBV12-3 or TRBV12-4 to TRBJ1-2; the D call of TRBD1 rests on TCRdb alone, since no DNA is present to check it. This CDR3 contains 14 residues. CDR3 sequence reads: CASSLVQGGYGYTF.

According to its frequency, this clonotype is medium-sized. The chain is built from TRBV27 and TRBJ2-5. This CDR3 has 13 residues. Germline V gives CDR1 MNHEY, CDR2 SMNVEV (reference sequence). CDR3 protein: CASSLGQPETQYF.

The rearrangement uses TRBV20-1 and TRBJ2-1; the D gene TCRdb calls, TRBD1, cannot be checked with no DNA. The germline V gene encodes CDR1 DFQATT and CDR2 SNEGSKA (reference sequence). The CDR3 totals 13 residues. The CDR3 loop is CSARDAGGNEQFF.

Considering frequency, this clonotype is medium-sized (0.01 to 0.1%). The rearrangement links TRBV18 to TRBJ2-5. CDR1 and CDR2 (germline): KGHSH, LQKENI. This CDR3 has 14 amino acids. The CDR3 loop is CASSPQDEWETQYF.

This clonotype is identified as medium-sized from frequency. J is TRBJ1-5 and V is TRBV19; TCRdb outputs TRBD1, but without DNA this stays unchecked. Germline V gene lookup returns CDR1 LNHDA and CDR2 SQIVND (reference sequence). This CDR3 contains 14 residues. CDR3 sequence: CASSIAGDNQPQHF.

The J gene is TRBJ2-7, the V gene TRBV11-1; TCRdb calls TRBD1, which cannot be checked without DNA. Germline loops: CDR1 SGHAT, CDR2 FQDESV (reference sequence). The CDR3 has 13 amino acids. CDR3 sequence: CASSATGSDEQYF. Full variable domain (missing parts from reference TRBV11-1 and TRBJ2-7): EAEVAQSPRYKITEKSQAVAFWCDPISGHATLYWYRQILGQGPELLVQFQDESVVDDSQLPKDRFSAERLKGVDSTLKIQPAELGDSAMYLCASSATGSDEQYFGPGTRLTVT.

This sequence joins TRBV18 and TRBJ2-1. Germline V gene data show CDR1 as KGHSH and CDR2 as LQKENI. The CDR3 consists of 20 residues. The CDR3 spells CASSPDRSKLVGSSYNEQFF.

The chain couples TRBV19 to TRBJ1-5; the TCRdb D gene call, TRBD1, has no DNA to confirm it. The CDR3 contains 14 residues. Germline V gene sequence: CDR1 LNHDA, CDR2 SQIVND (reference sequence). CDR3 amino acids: CASSKDSSNQPQHF.

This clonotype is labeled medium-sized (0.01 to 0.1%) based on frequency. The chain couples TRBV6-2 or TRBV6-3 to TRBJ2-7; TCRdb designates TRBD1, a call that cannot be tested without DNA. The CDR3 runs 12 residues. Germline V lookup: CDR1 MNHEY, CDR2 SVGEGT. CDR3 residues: CASRDRVHEQYF.

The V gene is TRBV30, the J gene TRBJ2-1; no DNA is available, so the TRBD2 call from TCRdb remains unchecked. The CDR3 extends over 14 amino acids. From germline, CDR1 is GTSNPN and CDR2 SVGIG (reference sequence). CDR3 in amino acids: CACEAGGLYNEQFF. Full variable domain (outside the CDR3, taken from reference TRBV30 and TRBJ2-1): SQTIHQWPATLVQPVGSPLSLECTVEGTSNPNLYWYRQAAGRGLQLLFYSVGIGQISSEVPQNLSASRPQDRQFILSSKKLLLSDSGFYLCACEAGGLYNEQFFGPGTRLTVL.

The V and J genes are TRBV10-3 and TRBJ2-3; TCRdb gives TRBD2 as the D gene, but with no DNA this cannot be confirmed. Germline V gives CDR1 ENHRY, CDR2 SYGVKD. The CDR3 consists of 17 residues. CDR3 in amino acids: CAISDLGLAGGGWGQYF.

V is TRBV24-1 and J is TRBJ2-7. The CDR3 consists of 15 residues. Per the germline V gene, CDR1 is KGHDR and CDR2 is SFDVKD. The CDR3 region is CATSDFAGGSNEQYF.

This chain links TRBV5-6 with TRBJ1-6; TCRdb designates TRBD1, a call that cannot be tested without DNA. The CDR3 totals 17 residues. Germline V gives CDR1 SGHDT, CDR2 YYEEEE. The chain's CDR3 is CASSSMTGSPTNSPLHF.